This entry concerns a single TCR beta chain. Its matching antigen is unknown. Since a much larger clone is just one base distant, this may be a read error. The data derive from a study of T-cell memory formation after mild COVID-19. Background on the study: Among the donors, TCR clusters were largely specific to each donor. Study outcomes and limitations: Cross-reactive memory apparently joined, as some responding clones appeared in pre-infection memory. Mostly located in CM and EM were contracting CD4+ clones, with contracting CD8+ clones located in EMRA.

TCR alpha and TCR beta cDNA libraries with sample barcodes and UMIs came from 5'RACE using constant-segment primers. TCRdb re-called the 5' RACE reads with MiXCR, one entry per CDR3 protein. The table has approximately 390,000 distinct CDR3 sequences, about 17% seen once. The clonotype comes from a man between 18 and 35 years old who had mild COVID-19 (a few samples of this study predate the infection). Cell type and time point are not known. The sequenced material came from PBMCs or a T cell subset sorted from them (not recorded which).

CDR3 region: CASSWTGSGELFF. CDR3 sequence (DNA): TGTGCCAGCAGCTGGACAGGGTCCGGGGAGCTGTTTTTT. The gene calls are TRBV11-3 and TRBJ2-2; 8 bases fit TRBD1. J gave up 6 bases and V 4 bases, and 1 base lay outside the gene matches. CDR3 length: 13 residues. Germline CDR1 and CDR2: SGHNT and YENEEA. Looking up the rest from reference TRBV11-3 and TRBJ2-2 gives the full variable domain: EAGVVQSPRYKIIEKKQPVAFWCNPISGHNTLYWYLQNLGQGPELLIRYENEEAVDDSQLPKDRFSAERLKGVDSTLKIQPAELGDSAVYLCASSWTGSGELFFGEGSRLTVL.